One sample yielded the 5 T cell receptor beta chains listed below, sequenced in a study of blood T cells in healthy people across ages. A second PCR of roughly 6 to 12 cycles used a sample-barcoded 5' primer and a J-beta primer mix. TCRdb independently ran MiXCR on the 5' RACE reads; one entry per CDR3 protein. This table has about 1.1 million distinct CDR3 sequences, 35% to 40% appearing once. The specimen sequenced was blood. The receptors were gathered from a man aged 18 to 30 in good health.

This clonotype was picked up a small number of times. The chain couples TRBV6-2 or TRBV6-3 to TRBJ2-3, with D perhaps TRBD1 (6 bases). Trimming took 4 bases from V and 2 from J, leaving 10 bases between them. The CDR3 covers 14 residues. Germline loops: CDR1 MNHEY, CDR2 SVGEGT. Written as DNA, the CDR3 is TGTGCCAGCAGTTCTCGACAGGTCACAGATACGCAGTATTTT. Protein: CASSSRQVTDTQYF.

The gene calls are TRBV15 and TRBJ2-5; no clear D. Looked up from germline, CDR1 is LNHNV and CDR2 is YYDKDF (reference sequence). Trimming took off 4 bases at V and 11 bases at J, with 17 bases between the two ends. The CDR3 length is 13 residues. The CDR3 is CATSTTVYNEQYF. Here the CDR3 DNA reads TGTGCCACCAGCACGACTGTTTACAATGAGCAGTACTTC. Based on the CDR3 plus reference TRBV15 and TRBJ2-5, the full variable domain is DAMVIQNPRYQVTQFGKPVTLSCSQTLNHNVMYWYQQKSSQAPKLLFHYYDKDFNNEADTPDNFQSRRPNTSFCFLDIRSPGLGDTAMYLCATSTTVYNEQYFGPGTRLLVL.

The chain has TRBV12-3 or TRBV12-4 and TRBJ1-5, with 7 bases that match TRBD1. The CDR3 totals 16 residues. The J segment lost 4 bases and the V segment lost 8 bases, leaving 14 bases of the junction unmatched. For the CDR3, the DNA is TGTGCCAGCGGTGAGTATGGGACAGAAGCTAATCAGCCCCAGCATTTT. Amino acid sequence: CASGEYGTEANQPQHF.

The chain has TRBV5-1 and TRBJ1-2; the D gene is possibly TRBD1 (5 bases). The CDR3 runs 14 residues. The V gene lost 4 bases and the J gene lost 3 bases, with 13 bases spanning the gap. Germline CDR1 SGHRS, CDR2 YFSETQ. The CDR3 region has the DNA TGCGCCAGCAGCACTGGGACTGACGACTATGGCTACACCTTC. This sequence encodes CASSTGTDDYGYTF.

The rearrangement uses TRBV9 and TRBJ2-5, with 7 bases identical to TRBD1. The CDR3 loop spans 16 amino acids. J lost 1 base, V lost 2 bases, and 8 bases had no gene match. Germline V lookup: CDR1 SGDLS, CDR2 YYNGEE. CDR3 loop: CASSVSGGSGQETQYF. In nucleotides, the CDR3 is TGTGCCAGCAGCGTTTCAGGGGGTTCGGGCCAAGAGACCCAGTACTTC.